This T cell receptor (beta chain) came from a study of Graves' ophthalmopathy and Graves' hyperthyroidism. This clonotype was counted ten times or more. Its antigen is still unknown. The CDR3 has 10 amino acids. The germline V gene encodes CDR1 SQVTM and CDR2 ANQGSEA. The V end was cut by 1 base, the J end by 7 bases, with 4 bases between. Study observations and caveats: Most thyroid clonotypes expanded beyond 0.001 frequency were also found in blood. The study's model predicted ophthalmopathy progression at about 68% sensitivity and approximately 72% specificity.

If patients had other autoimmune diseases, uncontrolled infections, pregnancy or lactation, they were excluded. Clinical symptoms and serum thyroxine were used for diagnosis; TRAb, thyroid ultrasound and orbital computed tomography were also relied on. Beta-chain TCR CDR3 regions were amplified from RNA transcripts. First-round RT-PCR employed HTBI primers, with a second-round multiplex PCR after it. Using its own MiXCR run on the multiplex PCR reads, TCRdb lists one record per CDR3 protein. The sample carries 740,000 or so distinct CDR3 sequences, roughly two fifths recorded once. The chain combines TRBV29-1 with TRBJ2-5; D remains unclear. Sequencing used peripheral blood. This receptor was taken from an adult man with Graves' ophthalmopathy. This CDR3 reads CSVEGRTQYF. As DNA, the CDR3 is TGCAGCGTTGAAGGTCGGACCCAGTACTTC.